This is a list of T cell receptor beta chains from one sample in a study of T cell responses to AZD1222 COVID-19 vaccine. The table came from immunoSEQ multiplex PCR; TCRdb's copy has only in-frame clones and leaves some out. The data show 80,000 to 130,000 clones, around nine tenths seen once. Source: peripheral blood, taken on day 0 of AZD1222 vaccination. The receptors stem from an adult in good health. Both conserved end residues are part of each CDR3. A D gene is named only where the DNA matches it firmly. Only part of the rows carry a size: once, few, many, or a class if the clone is expanded.

TRBV24-1	.	TRBJ1-4	.	TGTGCCACCAGTGAACCCGGGGGTGAAAAACTGTTTTTT	CATSEPGGEKLFF
TRBV28	.	TRBJ1-2	.	TGTGCCAGCAGTTTAGGCATGGGTGGAGGCTACACCTTC	CASSLGMGGGYTF
TRBV2	TRBD2	TRBJ2-3	once	TGTGCCAGCAAGGCTAGCGGGTCGTTAGATACGCAGTATTTT	CASKASGSLDTQYF
TRBV3-1/TRBV3-2	TRBD1	TRBJ2-3	.	TGTGCCAGCAGCCTTACAGGGGGAAAAGATACGCAGTATTTT	CASSLTGGKDTQYF
TRBV7-2	TRBD1	TRBJ2-2	.	TGTGCCAGCAGCTTTCGGCAGGGGGCATCAACCGGGGAGCTGTTTTTT	CASSFRQGASTGELFF
TRBV12-5	TRBD1	TRBJ2-1	.	TGTGCTAGTGGTTTCGCCGGGACAGGGAGTAACAATGAGCAGTTCTTC	CASGFAGTGSNNEQFF
TRBV18	.	TRBJ1-1	.	TGTGCCAGCTCACCAAGAGGGGATGACACTGAAGCTTTCTTT	CASSPRGDDTEAFF
TRBV4-1	.	TRBJ2-5	.	TGCGCCAGCAGCCAAGACAGGGGACGCTTGACGGAGACCCAGTACTTC	CASSQDRGRLTETQYF
TRBV3-1/TRBV3-2	.	TRBJ2-4	.	TGTGCCAGCAGCCAAGATCTGGGGGCAGGCACTTTGAGGGACATTCAGTACTTC	CASSQDLGAGTLRDIQYF
TRBV6-5	.	TRBJ1-1	.	TGTGCCAGCAGAAGGAACACTGAAGCTTTCTTT	CASRRNTEAFF
TRBV3-1/TRBV3-2	.	TRBJ1-2	.	TGTGCCAGCAGCCTAACAAATGGCTATGGCTACACCTTC	CASSLTNGYGYTF
TRBV18	.	TRBJ2-2	.	TGTGCCAGCTCACCGACGGCCGGGGAGCTGTTTTTT	CASSPTAGELFF
TRBV7-9	TRBD1	TRBJ1-4	.	TGTGCCAGCAGACCTTCCGGACAGGGTGGAGAAAAACTGTTTTTT	CASRPSGQGGEKLFF